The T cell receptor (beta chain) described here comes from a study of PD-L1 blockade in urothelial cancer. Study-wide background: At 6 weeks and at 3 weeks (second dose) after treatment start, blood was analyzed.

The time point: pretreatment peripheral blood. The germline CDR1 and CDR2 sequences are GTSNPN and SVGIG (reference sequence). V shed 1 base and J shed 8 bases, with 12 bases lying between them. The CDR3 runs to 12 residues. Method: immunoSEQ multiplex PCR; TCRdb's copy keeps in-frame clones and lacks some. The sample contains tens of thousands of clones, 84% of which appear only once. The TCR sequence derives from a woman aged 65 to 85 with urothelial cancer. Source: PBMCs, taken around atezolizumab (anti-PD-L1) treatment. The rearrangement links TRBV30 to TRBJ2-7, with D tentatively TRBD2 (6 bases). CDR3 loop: CAWSGGGVQQYF. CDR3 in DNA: TGTGCCTGGAGTGGGGGCGGGGTCCAGCAGTACTTC.